Sequencing of this T cell receptor (beta chain) was carried out in a study of CD8+ T cells in alopecia areata (dated by TCRdb to 2017 to 2018). Concerning the study at large: Treated patients were enrolled in an open-label pilot trial of oral tofacitinib, 5 to 10 mg twice daily, for moderate-to-severe alopecia areata. RNA was extracted with the PAXgene miRNA kit for fixed scalp, the miRNeasy kit for PBMCs, and the RNeasy kit for mouse skin. Scalp tissue and sorted CD4+ and CD8+ peripheral blood T cells from patchy and totalis/universalis alopecia areata patients and from healthy controls were covered by human TCRbeta sequencing. TCRbeta CDR3 regions were amplified by immunoSEQ multiplex PCR using 35 Vbeta forward and 13 Jbeta reverse primers. High-throughput TCRbeta sequencing was used to examine T cell clonal expansion in alopecia areata in both the C3H/HeJ mouse model and human patients. Patients received tofacitinib for 6 to 18 months and were then followed off drug for 6 months to check for delayed response and recurrence. Biopsies were taken from tofacitinib-treated patients at baseline and again at 4 and 24 weeks into treatment, and several of those patients also had a later scalp biopsy. Scalp clonality was compared across normal scalp (n=4), patchy alopecia areata scalp (n=8), and alopecia totalis/universalis scalp (n=8). For the treated patients, the SALT score, which quantifies what percentage of scalp surface area is affected, served as the measure of disease severity.

What the authors observed across the whole study: The treated cohort was small, with a single nonresponder, so links between baseline CD8+ expansion and response need larger studies. Compared with mice, TCR sequences shared between patients were less clear, possibly partly because of HLA diversity across the patient population. Many expanded lesional clones persisted in scalp and blood during tofacitinib treatment, which may partly explain relapse after stopping treatment. Tofacitinib significantly lowered scalp clonality and the number of expanded CD8+ clones among the top 100 scalp clones. Higher clonality and more expanded CD8+ clones were observed in lesional scalp than in normal scalp, particularly in alopecia totalis/universalis, a finding suggestive of antigenic drive. Unlike mouse skin, which is dominated by gammadelta T cells, normal human skin has resident alphabeta T cells that are also sequenced, and this complicates analysis of the scalp TCR repertoire.

Reading the label with the study, this specimen's time point is: about four weeks on oral tofacitinib. This specimen's treatment or condition label, per the study, means: oral pan-JAK inhibitor, 5-10 mg twice daily. Peripheral blood and lesional scalp punch biopsies were obtained from patients with alopecia areata. PBMCs were separated by density centrifugation and stained for CD3, CD4 and CD8, after which CD4+ and CD8+ T cells were sorted on a FACSAria. Library method: the immunoSEQ multiplex PCR assay. To provide template for TCR sequencing, every sample had RNA extracted and reverse transcribed into cDNA. First-strand cDNA was synthesized using SuperScript III with a 2:1 mix of oligo-dT and random hexamers. A synthetic immune receptor repertoire was used to gauge amplification bias, and whatever bias remained was removed computationally. As for how the authors treated the data: Raw reads were preprocessed for error removal, and CDR3 was defined according to IMGT conventions as running from the conserved cysteine to phenylalanine. Clonality was computed by normalizing Shannon entropy by log2 of the number of productive unique TCRs and subtracting the result from 1. Whether each scalp clone was CD4 or CD8 was inferred by checking scalp TCRbeta sequences against the CD4 and CD8 repertoires from sorted blood. TCRdb took over this immuneACCESS table, retaining in-frame rearrangements with V and J assigned. Such tables are incomplete; in checked studies, under half of the missing clones stem from an unresolved V gene, and the remainder is unexplained. The V and J calls and the clone size are those of that table, but D and trimming were determined from the DNA. The sample table holds 140,000 to 150,000 clones, of which 45% to 60% were seen once. Approximately 15% of the sample is held by the ten biggest clonotypes.

Including cysteine and phenylalanine, the CDR3 has 16 amino acids. Just CDR3 DNA is preserved here, 48 bases in frame from base 1. The germline V gene encodes CDR1 MNHEY and CDR2 SMNVEV (reference sequence). A distance of 10 bases separates the germline ends of V and J, which lose 1 base and 1 base respectively. Regarding this clone: The antigen it binds to is not known. No per-base quality is available; no much larger clone lies one base away.

This TCR came from a human donor with alopecia areata. In this chain, TRBV27 is recombined with TRBJ1-4; no D gene is confidently identified. The sample consisted of CD8+ T cells sorted from blood, taken at week 4, from a patient treated with tofacitinib. The DNA sequence is as follows: TGTGCCAGCAGTTTATATGGGGAGGGAACTAATGAAAAACTGTTTTTT. It specifies CASSLYGEGTNEKLFF.